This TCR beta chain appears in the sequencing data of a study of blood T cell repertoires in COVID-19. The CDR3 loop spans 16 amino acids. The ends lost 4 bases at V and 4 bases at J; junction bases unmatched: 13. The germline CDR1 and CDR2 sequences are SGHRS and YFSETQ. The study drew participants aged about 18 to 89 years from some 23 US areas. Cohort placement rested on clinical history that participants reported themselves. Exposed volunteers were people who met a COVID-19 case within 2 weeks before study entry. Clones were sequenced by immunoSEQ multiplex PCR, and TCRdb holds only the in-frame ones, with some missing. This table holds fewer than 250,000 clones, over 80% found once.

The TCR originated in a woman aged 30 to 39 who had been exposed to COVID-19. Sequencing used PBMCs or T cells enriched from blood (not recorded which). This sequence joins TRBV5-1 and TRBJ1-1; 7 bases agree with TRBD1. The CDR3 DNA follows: TGCGCCAGCAGCCCACGACAGGGTGCCTTGGGCACTGAAGCTTTCTTT. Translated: CASSPRQGALGTEAFF.